Detailed here is one T cell receptor beta chain. Its antigen is still unknown. These data come from a study of CD8 T cells in ankylosing spondylitis. Study-level points and caveats: Blood of patients with ankylosing spondylitis appeared to be characterized by a TCR beta motif of several highly homologous variants. Significantly higher representation of disease-linked clones was reported for matched ankylosing spondylitis synovial fluid. Certain motif variants had earlier appeared in reactive arthritis synovial fluid and blood.

TCRdb independently ran MiXCR on the 5' RACE reads; one entry per CDR3 protein. The sample holds about 440,000 distinct CDR3 sequences; 17% are singletons and the top ten take 0.95% to 1.1%. The specimen was blood, either unsorted or a sorted T cell fraction (not recorded which). The origin of this receptor is a male donor with ankylosing spondylitis.

The CDR3: CASSQTYRGEQYF. CDR3 DNA: TGCGCCAGCAGCCAGACCTACAGGGGCGAGCAGTACTTC. This sequence joins TRBV5-1 and TRBJ2-7; TRBD1 agrees at 7 bases. The CDR3 loop spans 13 amino acids. Germline CDR1 SGHRS, CDR2 YFSETQ. V shed 4 bases and J 6 bases; nucleotides not matched to a gene: 7.